Listed below are T cell receptor beta chains from one sample, sequenced in a study of technical replicates of blood from several donors. Clones were sequenced by immunoSEQ multiplex PCR, and TCRdb holds only the in-frame ones, with some missing. The sample includes more than 70,000 clones, about 92% of them seen just once. The sequencing sample was made of T cells isolated from PBMCs. All receptors derive from a human donor in good health. Each CDR3 is given without its conserved first and last residue. The D gene is left open where the match is weak. Clone size is stated in some rows and not others, as once, few, many or a class when expanded.

J | V | D | size | CDR3
TRBJ2-5 | TRBV4-2 | TRBD1 | - | ASSQDRTGGTQETQY
TRBJ2-1 | TRBV4-1 | TRBD2 | - | ASSQHGTSEFYNEQF
TRBJ2-5 | TRBV28 | TRBD2 | - | ASSLAVASGRGGETQY
TRBJ1-1 | TRBV10-3 | - | - | AISDRQADTEAF
TRBJ1-1 | TRBV5-5 | - | once | ASSLEQAEAF
TRBJ2-5 | TRBV28 | TRBD2 | - | ASRSLGAGEETQY
TRBJ1-2 | TRBV9 | TRBD1 | - | ASSGADRGIYGYT
TRBJ1-1 | TRBV28 | - | - | ASSLIQGEGTEAF
TRBJ1-1 | TRBV10-2 | TRBD1 | - | ASTSRGTGGVKNTEAF
TRBJ2-1 | TRBV19 | TRBD2 | - | ASSIAGDGLNEQF
TRBJ2-7 | TRBV10-3 | TRBD2 | - | AISEASGDSYEQY
TRBJ2-2 | TRBV7-2 | - | - | ASSKWAAGELF
TRBJ1-1 | TRBV5-4 | - | - | ASSWPGGVVTEAF
TRBJ2-7 | TRBV28 | TRBD1 | once | ASRSTGGAYEQY
TRBJ1-5 | TRBV30 | - | - | AWSVVGGNNQPQH
TRBJ1-1 | TRBV5-1 | - | - | ASSYYPTEPAEAF
TRBJ1-2 | TRBV2 | - | - | ASSELGQWSGYT
TRBJ2-1 | TRBV6-1 | TRBD2 | - | ASRQLAGVYNEQF
TRBJ2-1 | TRBV5-4 | - | - | ASSLGLVEVNEQF
TRBJ1-1 | TRBV5-1 | - | - | ASSLRRMNTEAF
TRBJ2-7 | TRBV15 | TRBD1 | - | ATSSQGAYEQY
TRBJ2-2 | TRBV7-3 | - | - | ASSPLVGDRWNTGELF
TRBJ2-1 | TRBV11-2 | TRBD1 | once | ASSPGQGLGQF
TRBJ1-1 | TRBV29-1 | - | - | SVEGPHDSMNTEAF
TRBJ2-1 | TRBV11-3 | - | - | ASSLGGDTYNEQF